Each of the 14 T cell receptor beta chains below was sequenced from the same sample in a study of blood T cell repertoires in COVID-19. Produced via immunoSEQ multiplex PCR; TCRdb's table is partial and in-frame only. The repertoire holds about 110,000 clones, with around four fifths as singletons. Material: peripheral blood. The receptors stem from a woman in her 70s with acute or convalescent COVID-19.

The chain couples TRBV2 to TRBJ1-6; D call uncertain. V lost 4 bases and J lost 5, with 15 bases in between. Germline assignment: CDR1 SNHLY and CDR2 FYNNEI. This CDR3 contains 16 residues. The CDR3 loop reads CASSGDNFRNNSPLHF. As DNA, the CDR3 is TGTGCCAGCAGTGGAGACAATTTCCGGAATAATTCACCCCTCCACTTT.

The V gene is TRBV6-5, the J gene TRBJ2-3, with D perhaps matching TRBD1 (6 bases). The germline V and J ends were trimmed by 6 bases and 0 bases, with 13 bases remaining between them. This CDR3 comprises 15 residues. Germline CDR1 MNHEY, CDR2 SVGAGI. The CDR3 loop reads CASRDPQGSTDTQYF. CDR3 sequence (DNA): TGTGCCAGCAGGGACCCCCAGGGGAGCACAGATACGCAGTATTTT.

The V gene is TRBV5-1, the J gene TRBJ2-2; D remains ambiguous. This CDR3 region has 14 residues. Germline CDR1 is SGHRS and CDR2 is YFSETQ. Trimming removed 0 bases from V and 6 bases from J, with 9 bases in between. The CDR3 DNA reads TGCGCCAGCAGCTTGGATTCGGGTGCCGGGGAGCTGTTTTTT. As protein: CASSLDSGAGELFF.

The V call is TRBV7-2, the J call TRBJ1-1; 8 nucleotides line up with TRBD1. J lost 4 bases, V lost 3 bases, and 7 bases had no gene match. Germline-derived CDR1 and CDR2 are SGHTA and FQGNSA. This CDR3 spans 15 amino acids. The CDR3 nucleotides read TGTGCCAGCAGCTTTTCCGATACAGGGGGCACTGAAGCTTTCTTT. This encodes CASSFSDTGGTEAFF.

The chain is built from TRBV28 and TRBJ1-4, with 8 bases identical to TRBD1. Germline V gene sequence: CDR1 MDHEN, CDR2 SYDVKM. V was pared by 5 bases and J by 3 bases, with 5 bases of the junction left unmatched. The CDR3 consists of 15 residues. CDR3 sequence (DNA): TGTGCCAGCAGTGCTCAGGGGGCGTCTAATGAAAAACTGTTTTTT. Translated: CASSAQGASNEKLFF.

The CDR3 protein is CASSSPSGFYNEQFF. The CDR3 nucleotides are TGTGCCAGCAGCTCACCTAGCGGATTCTACAATGAGCAGTTCTTC. The chain carries TRBV5-4 and TRBJ2-1; 7 bases fit TRBD2. The CDR3 covers 15 residues. The junction had 6 bases not matched to a gene; V was cut back by 3 bases and J by 3 bases. Germline loops: CDR1 SGHNT, CDR2 YYREEE (reference sequence).

This rearrangement joins TRBV18 to TRBJ1-5; 7 bases line up with TRBD1. The V and J ends lost 2 bases and 3 bases, in that order; junction bases with no gene match: 4. CDR1 is KGHSH, CDR2 LQKENI, per germline. The CDR3 totals 15 residues. In nucleotides, the CDR3 is TGTGCCAGCTCACCATTCAGGGGGGCCAATCAGCCCCAGCATTTT. It yields the protein CASSPFRGANQPQHF.

V gene TRBV5-6 combines with J gene TRBJ1-2; D ambiguous. Germline CDR1 is SGHDT and CDR2 is YYEEEE. This CDR3 is 12 amino acids long. V was pared by 3 bases and J by 7 bases, with 10 bases between. CDR3 amino acids: CASSSTRGGYTF. CDR3 bases: TGTGCCAGCAGCTCGACGCGGGGTGGCTACACCTTC. The whole variable domain, filled in from reference TRBV5-6 and TRBJ1-2, reads DAGVTQSPTHLIKTRGQQVTLRCSPKSGHDTVSWYQQALGQGPQFIFQYYEEEERQRGNFPDRFSGHQFPNYSSELNVNALLLGDSALYLCASSSTRGGYTFGSGTRLTVV.

This clone was recorded at least ten times. The chain is built from TRBV19 and TRBJ1-6; possible D gene TRBD1, 5 bases. Per germline, CDR1 LNHDA and CDR2 SQIVND (reference sequence). The CDR3 is 17 residues long. V lost 3 bases, J lost 0 bases, and 12 bases lay in between. The CDR3 sequence: CASSMQGAGSYNSPLHF. The DNA of the CDR3 is TGTGCCAGTAGTATGCAGGGTGCCGGCTCCTATAATTCACCCCTCCACTTT.

The rearrangement links TRBV4-2 to TRBJ2-2; 9 bases map to TRBD1. This CDR3 has 17 amino acids. V lost 2 bases and J lost 5; bases outside the gene matches: 9. The germline CDR1 and CDR2 sequences are LGHNA and YNFKEQ. CDR3 amino acids: CASSQSNRGRGTGELFF. In nucleotides, the CDR3 is TGTGCCAGCAGCCAAAGTAACAGGGGGCGAGGGACCGGGGAGCTGTTTTTT.

V gene TRBV6-6 combines with J gene TRBJ2-1, with TRBD2 matching 15 bases. The germline V gene has CDR1 MNHNY and CDR2 SVGAGI (reference sequence). J was trimmed by 7 bases and V by 8 bases; bases with no gene match: 6. The CDR3 has 15 amino acids. The CDR3 here is CASGRTSGGANEQFF. The CDR3 DNA reads TGTGCCAGCGGGCGGACTAGCGGGGGGGCTAATGAGCAGTTCTTC.

In this sample, this clone turned up once. The chain is built from TRBV2 and TRBJ2-2; D possibly corresponds to TRBD2 (5 bases). The CDR3 consists of 14 residues. V was pared by 5 bases and J by 4 bases, with 11 bases between. CDR1 and CDR2 from the germline V gene are SNHLY and FYNNEI. DNA for the CDR3: TGTGCCAGCAGTCGGGGAAGCGGCACCGGGGAGCTGTTTTTT. Translated, it gives CASSRGSGTGELFF.

This sequence joins TRBV27 and TRBJ1-2; 8 bases are a match to TRBD1. The CDR3 sequence is 14 residues long. Germline CDR1 MNHEY, CDR2 SMNVEV (reference sequence). V gave up 2 bases and J gave up 4 bases; unmatched junction bases: 3. Here the CDR3 DNA reads TGTGCCAGCAGTTTAGCAGGGGGCATCTATGGCTACACCTTC. It codes for CASSLAGGIYGYTF.

The V gene is TRBV28, the J gene TRBJ1-2; TRBD1 might be the D (5 bases). The CDR3 totals 13 residues. The germline gives CDR1 MDHEN, CDR2 SYDVKM. With 3 bases removed from V and 6 bases from J, the gap between germline ends came to 11 bases. The CDR3 region has the DNA TGTGCCAGCAGTTTTCGGGCAGGGCATGGCTACACCTTC. It yields the protein CASSFRAGHGYTF.